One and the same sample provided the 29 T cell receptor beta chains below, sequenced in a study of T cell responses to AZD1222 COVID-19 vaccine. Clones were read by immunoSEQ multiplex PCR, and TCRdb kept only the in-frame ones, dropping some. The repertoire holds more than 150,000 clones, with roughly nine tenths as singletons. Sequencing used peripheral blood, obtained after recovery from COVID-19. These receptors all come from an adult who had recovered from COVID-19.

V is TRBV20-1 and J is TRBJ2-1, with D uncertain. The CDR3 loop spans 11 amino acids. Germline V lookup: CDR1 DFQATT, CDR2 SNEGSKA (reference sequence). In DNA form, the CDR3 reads TGCAGGATGGATTCCTACAATGAGCAGTTCTTC. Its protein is CRMDSYNEQFF.

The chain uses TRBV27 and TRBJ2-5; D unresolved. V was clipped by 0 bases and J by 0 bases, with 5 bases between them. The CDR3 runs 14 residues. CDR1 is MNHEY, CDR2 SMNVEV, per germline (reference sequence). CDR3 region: CASSLSQNQETQYF. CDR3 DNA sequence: TGTGCCAGCAGTTTATCCCAGAACCAAGAGACCCAGTACTTC.

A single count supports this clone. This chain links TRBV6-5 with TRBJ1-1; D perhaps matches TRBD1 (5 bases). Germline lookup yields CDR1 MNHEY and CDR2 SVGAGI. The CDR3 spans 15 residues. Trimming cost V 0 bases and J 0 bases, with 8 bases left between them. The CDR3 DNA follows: TGTGCCAGCAGTTACTCGACAGTTATGAACACTGAAGCTTTCTTT. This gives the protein CASSYSTVMNTEAFF.

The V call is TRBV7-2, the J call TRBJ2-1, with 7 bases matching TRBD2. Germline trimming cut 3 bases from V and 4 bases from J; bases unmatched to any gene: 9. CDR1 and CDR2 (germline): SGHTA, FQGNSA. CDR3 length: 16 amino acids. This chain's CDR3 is CASSLAGAGYYNEQFF. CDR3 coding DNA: TGTGCCAGCAGCTTGGCTGGAGCGGGGTATTACAATGAGCAGTTCTTC.

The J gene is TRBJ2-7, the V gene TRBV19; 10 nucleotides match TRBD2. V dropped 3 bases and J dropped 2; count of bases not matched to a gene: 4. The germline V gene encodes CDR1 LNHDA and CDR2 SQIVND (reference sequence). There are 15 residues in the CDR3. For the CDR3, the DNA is TGTGCCAGTAGTATTGTTAGCGGGAGGACCTACGAGCAGTACTTC. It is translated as CASSIVSGRTYEQYF.

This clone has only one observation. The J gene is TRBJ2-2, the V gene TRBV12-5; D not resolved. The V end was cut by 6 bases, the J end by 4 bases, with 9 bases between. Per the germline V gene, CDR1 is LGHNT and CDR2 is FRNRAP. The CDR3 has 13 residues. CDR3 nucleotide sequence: TGTGCTAGTGGATTCAAACTCACCGGGGAGCTGTTTTTT. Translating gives CASGFKLTGELFF.

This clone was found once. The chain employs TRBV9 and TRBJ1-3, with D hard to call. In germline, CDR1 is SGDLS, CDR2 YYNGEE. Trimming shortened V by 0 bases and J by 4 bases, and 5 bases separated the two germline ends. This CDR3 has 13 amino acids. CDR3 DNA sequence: TGTGCCAGCAGCGTAGACGAGGGAAACACCATATATTTT. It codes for CASSVDEGNTIYF.

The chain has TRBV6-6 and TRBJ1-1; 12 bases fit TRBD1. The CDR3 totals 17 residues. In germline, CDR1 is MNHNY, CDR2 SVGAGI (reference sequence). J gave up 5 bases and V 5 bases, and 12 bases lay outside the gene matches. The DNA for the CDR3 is TGTGCCAGCAGTCCGGGACAGGGGGCATGGGGGGATACTGAAGCTTTCTTT. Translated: CASSPGQGAWGDTEAFF.

CDR3 DNA sequence: TGTGCCAGCAGCGTTTCCCGGGACACCAAATTGAGGAACACTGAAGCTTTCTTT. The encoded protein is CASSVSRDTKLRNTEAFF. V usage is TRBV9 and J usage is TRBJ1-1; TRBD1 might be the D (6 bases). This CDR3 region has 18 residues. The germline V and J ends were trimmed by 2 bases and 1 base, with 21 bases remaining between them. Germline values: CDR1 SGDLS, CDR2 YYNGEE.

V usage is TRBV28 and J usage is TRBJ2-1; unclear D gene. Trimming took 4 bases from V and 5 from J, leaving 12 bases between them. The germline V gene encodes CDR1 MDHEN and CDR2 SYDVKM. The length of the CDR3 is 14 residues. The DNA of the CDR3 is TGTGCCAGCAGTTCTCCGAGTAGTCACAATGAGCAGTTCTTC. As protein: CASSSPSSHNEQFF.

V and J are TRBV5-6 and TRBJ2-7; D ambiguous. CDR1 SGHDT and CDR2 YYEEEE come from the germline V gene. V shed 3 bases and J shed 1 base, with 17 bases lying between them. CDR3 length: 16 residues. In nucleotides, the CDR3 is TGTGCCAGCAGCTCCCCCAGAAGAGACCCTTCCTACGAGCAGTACTTC. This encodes CASSSPRRDPSYEQYF. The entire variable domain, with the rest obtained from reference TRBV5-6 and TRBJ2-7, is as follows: DAGVTQSPTHLIKTRGQQVTLRCSPKSGHDTVSWYQQALGQGPQFIFQYYEEEERQRGNFPDRFSGHQFPNYSSELNVNALLLGDSALYLCASSSPRRDPSYEQYFGPGTRLTVT.

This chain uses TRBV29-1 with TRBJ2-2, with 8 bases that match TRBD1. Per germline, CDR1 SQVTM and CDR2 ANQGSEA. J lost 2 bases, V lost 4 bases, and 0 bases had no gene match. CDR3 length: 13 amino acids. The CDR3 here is CSVAGGNTGELFF. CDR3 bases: TGCAGCGTTGCAGGGGGCAACACCGGGGAGCTGTTTTTT.

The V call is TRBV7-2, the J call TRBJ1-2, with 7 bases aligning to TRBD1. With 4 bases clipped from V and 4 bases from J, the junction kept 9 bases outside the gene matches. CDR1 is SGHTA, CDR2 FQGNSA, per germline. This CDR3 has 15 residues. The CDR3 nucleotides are TGTGCCAGCAGCTATGTCGGACAGGCTCGCTATGGCTACACCTTC. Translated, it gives CASSYVGQARYGYTF.

The CDR3, as DNA: TGTGCCAGCAGTTTATCTACAGGGTTGGATTCACCCCTCCACTTT. Protein product: CASSLSTGLDSPLHF. The V gene is TRBV27, the J gene TRBJ1-6, with D possibly matching TRBD1 (6 bases). Germline V gives CDR1 MNHEY, CDR2 SMNVEV (reference sequence). The germline V and J ends were trimmed by 0 bases and 8 bases, with 11 bases remaining between them. The CDR3 has 15 residues.

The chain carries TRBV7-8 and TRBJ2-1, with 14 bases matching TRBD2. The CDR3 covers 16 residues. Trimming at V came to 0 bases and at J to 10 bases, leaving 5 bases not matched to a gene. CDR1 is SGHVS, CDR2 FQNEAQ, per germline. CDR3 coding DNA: TGTGCCAGCAGCTTAGCTCGGACTAGCGGGAGGTGGGAGCAGTTCTTC. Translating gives CASSLARTSGRWEQFF.

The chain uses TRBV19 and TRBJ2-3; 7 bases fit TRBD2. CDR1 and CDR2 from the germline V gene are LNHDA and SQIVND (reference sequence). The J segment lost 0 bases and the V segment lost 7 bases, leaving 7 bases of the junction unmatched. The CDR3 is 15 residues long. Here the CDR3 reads CASMTLGGSTDTQYF. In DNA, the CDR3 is TGTGCCAGTATGACCCTCGGGGGGAGCACAGATACGCAGTATTTT.

In DNA form, the CDR3 reads TGTGCCAGCCAGCCAGGGGAGGGCCGTTCACCCCTCCACTTT. Translation: CASQPGEGRSPLHF. This chain links TRBV2 with TRBJ1-6; possible D gene TRBD1, 6 bases. This CDR3 has 14 amino acids. V lost 8 bases and J 9 bases, leaving 17 bases between the germline ends. Germline V lookup: CDR1 SNHLY, CDR2 FYNNEI.

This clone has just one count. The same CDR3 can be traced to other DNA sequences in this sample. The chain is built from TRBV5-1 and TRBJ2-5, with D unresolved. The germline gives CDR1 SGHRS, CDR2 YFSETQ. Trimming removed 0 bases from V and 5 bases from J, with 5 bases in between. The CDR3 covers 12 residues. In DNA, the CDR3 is TGCGCCAGCAGCTTGGCCGGGGAGACCCAGTACTTC. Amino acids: CASSLAGETQYF.

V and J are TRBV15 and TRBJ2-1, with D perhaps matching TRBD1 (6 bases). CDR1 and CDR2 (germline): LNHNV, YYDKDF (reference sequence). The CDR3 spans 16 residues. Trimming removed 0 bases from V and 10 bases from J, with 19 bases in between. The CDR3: CATSRDRQGRGSEQFF. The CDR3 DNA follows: TGTGCCACCAGCAGAGATAGGCAGGGCAGGGGAAGCGAGCAGTTCTTC.

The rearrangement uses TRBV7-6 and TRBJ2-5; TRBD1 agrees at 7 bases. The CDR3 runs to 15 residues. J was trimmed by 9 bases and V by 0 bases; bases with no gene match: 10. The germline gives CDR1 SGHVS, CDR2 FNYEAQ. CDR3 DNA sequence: TGTGCCAGCAGCTTAGCACAGGGGCAACCTGCGCCCCAGTACTTC. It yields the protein CASSLAQGQPAPQYF.

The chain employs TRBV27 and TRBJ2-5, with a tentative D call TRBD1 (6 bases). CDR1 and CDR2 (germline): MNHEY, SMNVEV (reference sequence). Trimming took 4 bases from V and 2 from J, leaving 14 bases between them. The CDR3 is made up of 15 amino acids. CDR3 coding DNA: TGTGCCAGCAGTTCCGGGACACTTTTACAAGAGACCCAGTACTTC. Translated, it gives CASSSGTLLQETQYF.

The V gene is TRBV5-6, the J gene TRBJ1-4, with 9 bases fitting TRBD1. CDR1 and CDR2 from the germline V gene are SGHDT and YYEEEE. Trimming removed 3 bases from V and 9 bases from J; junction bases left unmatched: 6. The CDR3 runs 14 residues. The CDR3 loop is CASSWGQGVQKLFF. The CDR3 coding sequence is TGTGCCAGCAGCTGGGGACAGGGTGTCCAAAAACTGTTTTTT. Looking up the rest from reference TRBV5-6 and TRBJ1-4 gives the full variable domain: DAGVTQSPTHLIKTRGQQVTLRCSPKSGHDTVSWYQQALGQGPQFIFQYYEEEERQRGNFPDRFSGHQFPNYSSELNVNALLLGDSALYLCASSWGQGVQKLFFGSGTQLSVL.

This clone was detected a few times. The CDR3 DNA is TGTGCCAGCAGCTTAGGTGGAGACGTTAATGAAAAACTGTTTTTT. Translation gives CASSLGGDVNEKLFF. The V gene is TRBV11-2, the J gene TRBJ1-4; D not resolved. The CDR3 loop spans 15 amino acids. Trimming removed 1 base at V and 4 bases at J, with 10 bases between. Germline CDR1 SGHAT, CDR2 FQNNGV.

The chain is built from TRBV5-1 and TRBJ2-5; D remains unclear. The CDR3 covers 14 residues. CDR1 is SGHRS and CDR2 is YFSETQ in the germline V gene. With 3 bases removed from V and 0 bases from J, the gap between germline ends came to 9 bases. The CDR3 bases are TGCGCCAGCAGCTGGACCGGTGACCAAGAGACCCAGTACTTC. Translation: CASSWTGDQETQYF.

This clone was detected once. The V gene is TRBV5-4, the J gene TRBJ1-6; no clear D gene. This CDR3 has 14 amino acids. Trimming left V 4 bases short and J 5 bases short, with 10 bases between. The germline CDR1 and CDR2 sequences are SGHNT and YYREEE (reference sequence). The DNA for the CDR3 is TGTGCCAGCAGCACTCGGGGTAATAATTCACCCCTCCACTTT. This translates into CASSTRGNNSPLHF.

The CDR3 loop reads CASRSWGAGMNTEAFF. The CDR3 DNA reads as TGTGCCAGCAGGTCGTGGGGGGCAGGAATGAACACTGAAGCTTTCTTT. The rearrangement joins TRBV7-9 to TRBJ1-1; TRBD1 is a possible D gene (6 bases). Germline CDR1 SEHNR, CDR2 FQNEAQ (reference sequence). The CDR3 covers 16 residues. Trimming stripped 6 bases from V and 0 bases from J, with 17 bases between. Drawing the rest from reference TRBV7-9 and TRBJ1-1, the complete variable domain is DTGVSQNPRHKITKRGQNVTFRCDPISEHNRLYWYRQTLGQGPEFLTYFQNEAQLEKSRLLSDRFSAERPKGSFSTLEIQRTEQGDSAMYLCASRSWGAGMNTEAFFGQGTRLTVV.

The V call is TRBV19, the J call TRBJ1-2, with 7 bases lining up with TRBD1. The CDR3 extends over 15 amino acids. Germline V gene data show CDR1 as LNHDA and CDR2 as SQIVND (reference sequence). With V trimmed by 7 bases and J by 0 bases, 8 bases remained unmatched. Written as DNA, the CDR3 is TGTGCCAGTACCCAGGGACAGTATCCTAACTATGGCTACACCTTC. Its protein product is CASTQGQYPNYGYTF.

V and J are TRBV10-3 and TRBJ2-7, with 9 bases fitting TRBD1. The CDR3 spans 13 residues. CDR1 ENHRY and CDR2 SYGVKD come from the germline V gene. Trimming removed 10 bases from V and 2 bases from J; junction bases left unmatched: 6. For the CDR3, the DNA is TGTGCCACCTGGACAGGGGACACCTACGAGCAGTACTTC. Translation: CATWTGDTYEQYF.

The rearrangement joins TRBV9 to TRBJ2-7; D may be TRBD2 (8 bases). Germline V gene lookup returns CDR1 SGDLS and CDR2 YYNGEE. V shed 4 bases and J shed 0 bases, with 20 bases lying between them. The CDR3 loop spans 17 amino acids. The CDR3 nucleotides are TGTGCCAGCAGCCCCAGGGGGAGCGGGGGCCTCTCCTACGAGCAGTACTTC. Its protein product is CASSPRGSGGLSYEQYF. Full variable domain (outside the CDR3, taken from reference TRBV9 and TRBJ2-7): DSGVTQTPKHLITATGQRVTLRCSPRSGDLSVYWYQQSLDQGLQFLIQYYNGEERAKGNILERFSAQQFPDLHSELNLSSLELGDSALYFCASSPRGSGGLSYEQYFGPGTRLTVT.